The rows below give T cell receptor beta chains drawn from one sample of a study of CD8 T cells in Susac syndrome. TCRdb itself ran the immunoSEQ multiplex PCR reads through MiXCR, one entry per CDR3 protein. The sample has about 150,000 distinct CDR3 sequences, over 85% seen once. The material sequenced was CD8+ T cells from PBMCs. These receptors originate from a human donor with multiple sclerosis. CDR3s include the opening cysteine and the closing phenylalanine or tryptophan. A D gene is named only where the DNA matches it firmly. The listing skips clone size in some rows; elsewhere it reads once, few, many or a size class.

TRBV12-3/TRBV12-4	TRBJ1-2	.	.	CASSLHTLYGYTF	TGTGCCAGCAGTCTACACACGCTCTATGGCTACACCTTC
TRBV27	TRBJ1-2	.	.	CASSPAGDYGYTF	TGTGCCAGCAGTCCTGCAGGGGACTATGGCTACACCTTC
TRBV7-9	TRBJ2-4	TRBD1	.	CASSRDREAKNIQYF	TGTGCCAGCAGCCGGGACAGGGAGGCCAAAAACATTCAGTACTTC
TRBV9	TRBJ1-2	TRBD1	once	CASRPTGGNDYTF	TGTGCCAGCAGACCAACAGGGGGCAATGACTACACCTTC
TRBV30	TRBJ2-7	.	.	CAWSTGSPYEQYF	TGTGCCTGGAGCACAGGGTCCCCCTACGAGCAGTACTTC
TRBV15	TRBJ1-1	.	.	CATSIRRNTEAFF	TGTGCCACCAGCATCCGACGGAACACTGAAGCTTTCTTT
TRBV7-3	TRBJ2-5	.	.	CASSLIGAVDETQYF	TGTGCCAGCAGCTTAATAGGGGCTGTTGATGAGACCCAGTACTTC
TRBV27	TRBJ2-7	TRBD1	few	CASSLGDSSYEQYF	TGTGCCAGCAGTTTAGGGGACAGCTCCTACGAGCAGTACTTC
TRBV14	TRBJ2-3	.	.	CASSPRTGRSTDTQYF	TGTGCCAGCAGCCCCCGTACAGGGAGAAGCACAGATACGCAGTATTTT
TRBV12-3/TRBV12-4	TRBJ2-1	.	.	CASSFIDAPDFNEQFF	TGTGCCAGCAGTTTCATCGACGCGCCGGACTTCAATGAGCAGTTCTTC
TRBV6-1	TRBJ1-2	.	.	CASTYKFKGSGGGYTF	TGTGCCAGCACCTACAAGTTTAAGGGATCCGGAGGGGGCTACACCTTC
TRBV15	TRBJ2-2	.	.	CATSSQGNTGELFF	TGTGCCACCAGCAGCCAAGGGAACACCGGGGAGCTGTTTTTT
TRBV12-3/TRBV12-4	TRBJ1-1	.	.	CASGQLNTEAFF	TGTGCCAGCGGACAGCTGAACACTGAAGCTTTCTTT
TRBV27	TRBJ1-1	.	.	CASRSGATEAFF	TGTGCCAGCAGGTCCGGGGCCACTGAAGCTTTCTTT
TRBV28	TRBJ1-5	.	.	CASSIIEGQPQHF	TGTGCCAGCAGCATAATCGAAGGTCAGCCCCAGCATTTT
TRBV30	TRBJ2-7	.	.	CAWSVNSQEDYEQYF	TGTGCCTGGAGTGTAAATAGTCAGGAGGACTACGAGCAGTACTTC
TRBV7-2	TRBJ2-7	.	once	CASSLEQDGETYEQYF	TGTGCCAGCAGCTTAGAACAGGATGGGGAAACTTACGAGCAGTACTTC
TRBV28	TRBJ2-1	.	once	CASSLSLRGDEQFF	TGTGCCAGCAGTTTATCCCTCCGTGGTGATGAGCAGTTCTTC
TRBV30	TRBJ2-7	.	.	CAWEAAGGEQYF	TGTGCCTGGGAAGCCGCCGGGGGCGAGCAGTACTTC
TRBV12-3/TRBV12-4	TRBJ2-2	.	.	CASTDANTGELFF	TGTGCCAGCACGGACGCGAACACCGGGGAGCTGTTTTTT
TRBV9	TRBJ2-5	TRBD2	few	CASSVGGSQETQYF	TGTGCCAGCAGCGTCGGGGGGTCGCAAGAGACCCAGTACTTC
TRBV7-2	TRBJ2-3	.	.	CASSSIRADTQYF	TGTGCCAGCAGCTCAATACGGGCAGATACGCAGTATTTT
TRBV29-1	TRBJ1-1	.	.	CSVEIGAEVFF	TGCAGCGTTGAAATTGGGGCTGAAGTTTTCTTT
TRBV14	TRBJ2-1	TRBD1	.	CASSPAAGQGSNEQFF	TGTGCCAGCAGCCCCGCGGCGGGACAGGGGAGCAATGAGCAGTTCTTC
TRBV29-1	TRBJ1-5	.	.	CSVVSRPQHF	TGCAGCGTTGTAAGTCGGCCCCAGCATTTT
TRBV5-4	TRBJ1-2	.	.	CASSLADRGDYGYTF	TGTGCCAGCAGCTTGGCCGACAGAGGGGACTATGGCTACACCTTC
TRBV25-1	TRBJ2-1	TRBD2	.	CASSEWEVAGGSSYNEQFF	TGTGCCAGCAGTGAATGGGAGGTAGCGGGGGGGAGCTCCTACAATGAGCAGTTCTTC
TRBV12-3/TRBV12-4	TRBJ2-7	.	.	CASSLTGPEQYF	TGTGCCAGCAGTTTAACGGGGCCTGAGCAGTACTTC
TRBV19	TRBJ2-7	.	.	CASSIVGGQAPIEQYF	TGTGCCAGTAGTATAGTCGGCGGGCAGGCGCCCATCGAGCAGTACTTC
TRBV9	TRBJ2-6	.	.	CASSVRGANVLTF	TGTGCCAGCAGCGTAAGGGGGGCCAACGTCCTGACTTTC
TRBV27	TRBJ2-1	TRBD1	.	CASSLRQGGVGEQFF	TGTGCCAGCAGTCTTAGACAGGGGGGGGTCGGTGAGCAGTTCTTC
TRBV30	TRBJ1-1	TRBD1	.	CAWSVREVYRGRNTEAFF	TGTGCCTGGAGTGTACGGGAGGTCTACAGGGGGAGGAACACTGAAGCTTTCTTT
TRBV3-1	TRBJ1-1	.	once	CASSLRPHTEAFF	TGTGCCAGCAGCCTAAGGCCACACACTGAAGCTTTCTTT
TRBV15	TRBJ2-1	.	.	CATSSQTARKQFF	TGTGCCACCAGCAGCCAGACAGCGAGGAAGCAGTTCTTC
TRBV6-5	TRBJ2-3	.	.	CASSPTVSTDTQYF	TGTGCCAGCAGTCCGACGGTTAGCACAGATACGCAGTATTTT